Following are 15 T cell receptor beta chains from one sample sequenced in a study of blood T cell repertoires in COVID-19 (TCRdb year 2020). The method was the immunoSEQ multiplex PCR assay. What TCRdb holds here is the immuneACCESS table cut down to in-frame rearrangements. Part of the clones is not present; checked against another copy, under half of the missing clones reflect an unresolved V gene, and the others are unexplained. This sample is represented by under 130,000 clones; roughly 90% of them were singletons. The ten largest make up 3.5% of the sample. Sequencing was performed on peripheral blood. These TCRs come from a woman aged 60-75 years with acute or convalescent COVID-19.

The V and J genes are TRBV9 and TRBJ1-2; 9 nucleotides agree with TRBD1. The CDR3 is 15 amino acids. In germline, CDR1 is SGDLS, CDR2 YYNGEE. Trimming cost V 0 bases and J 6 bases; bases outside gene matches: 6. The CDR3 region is CASSVAWTGVNGYTF. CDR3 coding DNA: TGTGCCAGCAGCGTAGCCTGGACAGGGGTGAATGGCTACACCTTC.

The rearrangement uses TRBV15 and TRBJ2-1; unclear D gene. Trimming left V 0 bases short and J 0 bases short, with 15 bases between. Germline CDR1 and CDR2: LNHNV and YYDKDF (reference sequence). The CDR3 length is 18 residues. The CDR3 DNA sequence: TGTGCCACCAGCAGAGATACGATGAGCGCGAGCTCCTACAATGAGCAGTTCTTC. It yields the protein CATSRDTMSASSYNEQFF.

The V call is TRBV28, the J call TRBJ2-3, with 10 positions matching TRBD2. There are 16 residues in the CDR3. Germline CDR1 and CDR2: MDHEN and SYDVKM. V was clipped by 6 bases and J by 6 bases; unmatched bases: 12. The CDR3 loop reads CASRMGSGGRIDTQYF. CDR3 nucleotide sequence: TGTGCCAGCAGGATGGGTAGCGGGGGGAGGATCGATACGCAGTATTTT. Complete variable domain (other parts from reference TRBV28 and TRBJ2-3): DVKVTQSSRYLVKRTGEKVFLECVQDMDHENMFWYRQDPGLGLRLIYFSYDVKMKEKGDIPEGYSVSREKKERFSLILESASTNQTSMYLCASRMGSGGRIDTQYFGPGTRLTVL.

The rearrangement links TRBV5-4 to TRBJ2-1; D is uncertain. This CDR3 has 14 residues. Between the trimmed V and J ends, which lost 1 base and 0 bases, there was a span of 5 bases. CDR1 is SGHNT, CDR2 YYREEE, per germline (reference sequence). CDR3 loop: CASSLRGSYNEQFF. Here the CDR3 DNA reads TGTGCCAGCAGCTTGCGCGGCTCCTACAATGAGCAGTTCTTC.

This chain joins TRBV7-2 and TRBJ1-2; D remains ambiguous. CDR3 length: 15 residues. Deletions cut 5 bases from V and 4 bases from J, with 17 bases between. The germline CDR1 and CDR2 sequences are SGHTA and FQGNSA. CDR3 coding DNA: TGTGCCAGCAGCCCCGACGGGGTCAGCTTCTATGGCTACACCTTC. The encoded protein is CASSPDGVSFYGYTF.

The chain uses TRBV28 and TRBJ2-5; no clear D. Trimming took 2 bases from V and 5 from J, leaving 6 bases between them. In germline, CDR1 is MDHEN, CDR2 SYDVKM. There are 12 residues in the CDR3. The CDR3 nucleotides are TGTGCCAGCAGTTTAAGAGAGGAGACCCAGTACTTC. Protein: CASSLREETQYF.

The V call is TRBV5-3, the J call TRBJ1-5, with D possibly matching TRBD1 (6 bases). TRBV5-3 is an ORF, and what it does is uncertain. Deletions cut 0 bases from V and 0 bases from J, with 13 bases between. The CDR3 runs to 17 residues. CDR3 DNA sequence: TGTGCCAGAAGCTTGGTGGGAACAGGGATTAGCAATCAGCCCCAGCATTTT. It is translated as CARSLVGTGISNQPQHF.

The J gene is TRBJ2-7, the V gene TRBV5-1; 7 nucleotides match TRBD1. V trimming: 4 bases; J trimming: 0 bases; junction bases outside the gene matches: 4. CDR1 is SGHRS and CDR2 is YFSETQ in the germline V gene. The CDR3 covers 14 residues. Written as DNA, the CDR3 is TGCGCCAGCAGCGCGAGGGACAGCTCCTACGAGCAGTACTTC. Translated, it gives CASSARDSSYEQYF.

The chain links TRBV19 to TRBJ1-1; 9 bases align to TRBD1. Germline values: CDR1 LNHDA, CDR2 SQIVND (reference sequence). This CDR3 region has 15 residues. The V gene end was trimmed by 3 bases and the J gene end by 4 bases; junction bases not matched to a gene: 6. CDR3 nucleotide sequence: TGTGCCAGTAGTATTGGACAGGGGTGGGGCACTGAAGCTTTCTTT. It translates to CASSIGQGWGTEAFF.

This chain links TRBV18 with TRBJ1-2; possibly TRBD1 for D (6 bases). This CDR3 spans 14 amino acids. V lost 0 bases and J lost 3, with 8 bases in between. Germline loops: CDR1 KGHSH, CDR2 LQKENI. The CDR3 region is CASSPPNRDYGYTF. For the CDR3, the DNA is TGTGCCAGCTCACCACCGAACAGGGACTATGGCTACACCTTC. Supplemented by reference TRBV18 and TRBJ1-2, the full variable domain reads NAGVMQNPRHLVRRRGQEARLRCSPMKGHSHVYWYRQLPEEGLKFMVYLQKENIIDESGMPKERFSAEFPKEGPSILRIQQVVRGDSAAYFCASSPPNRDYGYTFGSGTRLTVV.

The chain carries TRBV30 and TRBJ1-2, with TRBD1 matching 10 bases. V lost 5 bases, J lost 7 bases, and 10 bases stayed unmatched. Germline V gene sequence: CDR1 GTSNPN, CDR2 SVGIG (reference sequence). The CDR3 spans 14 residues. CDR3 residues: CAWDRGPSSVGYTF. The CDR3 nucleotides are TGTGCCTGGGACAGGGGGCCCAGTTCCGTTGGCTACACCTTC.

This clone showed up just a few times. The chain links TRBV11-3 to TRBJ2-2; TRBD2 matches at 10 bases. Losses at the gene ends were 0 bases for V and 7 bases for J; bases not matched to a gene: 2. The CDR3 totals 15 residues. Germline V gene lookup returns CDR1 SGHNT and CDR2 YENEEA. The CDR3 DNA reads TGTGCCAGCAGCTTAGATGGGACTAGCGTCGGGGAGCTGTTTTTT. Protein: CASSLDGTSVGELFF.

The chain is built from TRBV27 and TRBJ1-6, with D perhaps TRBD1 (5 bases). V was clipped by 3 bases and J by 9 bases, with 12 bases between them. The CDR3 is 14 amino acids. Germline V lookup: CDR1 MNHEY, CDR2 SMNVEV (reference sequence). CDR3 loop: CASSFASGSSPLHF. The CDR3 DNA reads TGTGCCAGCAGTTTTGCCTCAGGGTCTTCACCCCTCCACTTT.

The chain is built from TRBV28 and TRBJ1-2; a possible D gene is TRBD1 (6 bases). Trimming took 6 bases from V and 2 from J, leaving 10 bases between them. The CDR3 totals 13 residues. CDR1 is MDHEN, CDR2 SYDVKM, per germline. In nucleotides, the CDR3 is TGTGCCAGCAGGATCGACAGGAACTATGGCTACACCTTC. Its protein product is CASRIDRNYGYTF.

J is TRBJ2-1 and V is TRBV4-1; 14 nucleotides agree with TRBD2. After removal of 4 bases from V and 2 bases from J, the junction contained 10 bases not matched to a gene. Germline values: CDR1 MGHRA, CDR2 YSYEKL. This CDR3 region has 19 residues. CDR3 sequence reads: CASSRRLAGGGVTYNEQFF. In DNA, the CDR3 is TGCGCCAGCAGCCGTCGACTAGCGGGAGGGGGTGTTACCTACAATGAGCAGTTCTTC.